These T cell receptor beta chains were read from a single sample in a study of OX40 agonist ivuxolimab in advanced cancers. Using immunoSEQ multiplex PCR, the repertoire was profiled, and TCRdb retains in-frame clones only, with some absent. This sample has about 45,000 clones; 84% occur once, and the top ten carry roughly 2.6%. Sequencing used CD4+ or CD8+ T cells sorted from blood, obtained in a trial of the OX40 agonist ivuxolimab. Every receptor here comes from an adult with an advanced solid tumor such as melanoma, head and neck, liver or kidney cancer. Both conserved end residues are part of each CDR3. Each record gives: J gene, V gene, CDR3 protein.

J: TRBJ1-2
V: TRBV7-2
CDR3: CASSQGLNYGYTF

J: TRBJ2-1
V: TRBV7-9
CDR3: CASSLSHNEQFF

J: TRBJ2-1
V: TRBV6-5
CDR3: CATVPLAAGNNEQFF

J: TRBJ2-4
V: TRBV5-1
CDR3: CASSLALRTEMIGNIQYF

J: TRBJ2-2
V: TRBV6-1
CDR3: CASSEGRLAGVVTGELFF

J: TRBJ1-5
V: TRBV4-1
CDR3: CASIGGQPQHF

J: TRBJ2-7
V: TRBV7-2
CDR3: CASSLVGGRAHEQYF

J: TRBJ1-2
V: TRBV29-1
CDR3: CSVDRTGAGGYTF

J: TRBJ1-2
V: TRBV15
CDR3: CATRAAAGLEGYTF

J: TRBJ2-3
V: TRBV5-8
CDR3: CASSLLDTQYF

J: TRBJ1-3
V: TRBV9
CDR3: CASSVGHSTPLLSGNTIYF

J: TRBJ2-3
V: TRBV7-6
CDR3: CASSSRSGGAADTQYF

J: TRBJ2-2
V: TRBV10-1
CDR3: CASSESGAGTGELFF

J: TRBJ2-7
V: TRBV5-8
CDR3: CASSLGQSGFEQYF

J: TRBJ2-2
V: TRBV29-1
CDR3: CSARGGTGELFF

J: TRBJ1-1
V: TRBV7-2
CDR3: CASSLSANTEAFF

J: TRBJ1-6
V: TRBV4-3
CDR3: CASSQEWAGGNSPLHF

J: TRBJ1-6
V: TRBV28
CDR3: CATCRGSGSPLHF

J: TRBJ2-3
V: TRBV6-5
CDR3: CASSYEGGASNTQYF

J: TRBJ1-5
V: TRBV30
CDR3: CAWSKGGSNQPQHF

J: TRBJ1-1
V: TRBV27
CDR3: CASKGAYQEAFF

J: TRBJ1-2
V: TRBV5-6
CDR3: CASSWSSGGYTF

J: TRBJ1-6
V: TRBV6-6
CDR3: CASSGTLHNSPLHF

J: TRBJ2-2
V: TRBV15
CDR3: CATSRGQGAHTGELFF

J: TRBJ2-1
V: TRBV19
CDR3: CASTLLAGVNEQFF

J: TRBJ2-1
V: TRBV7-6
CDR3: CASSLGSSGSSYNEQFF

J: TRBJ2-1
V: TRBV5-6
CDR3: CASSFGTPGDEQFF

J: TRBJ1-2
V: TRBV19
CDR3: CASSIEGGFYGYTF

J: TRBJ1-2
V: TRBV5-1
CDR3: CASSFPGQTYGYTF

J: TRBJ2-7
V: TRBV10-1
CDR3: CASSETLMYEQYF

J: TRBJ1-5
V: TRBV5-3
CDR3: CARSLRGRVQPQHF

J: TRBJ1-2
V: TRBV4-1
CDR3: CASSQGFGQGSRGYTF

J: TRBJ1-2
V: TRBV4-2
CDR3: CASSQTETSYGYTF

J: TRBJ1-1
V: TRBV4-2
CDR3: CASSLDRGGATEAFF

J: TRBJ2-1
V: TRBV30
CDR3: CAWIGVKGGNEQFF

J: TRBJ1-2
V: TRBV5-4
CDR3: CASSDLTGGATF

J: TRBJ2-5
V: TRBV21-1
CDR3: CASEAWTGGLVETQYF

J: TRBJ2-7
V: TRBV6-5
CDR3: CASSQVRGQSGEQYF

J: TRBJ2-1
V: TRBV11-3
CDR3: CASSSLASSYNEQFF

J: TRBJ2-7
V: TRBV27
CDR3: CASSSGQGRSYEQYF

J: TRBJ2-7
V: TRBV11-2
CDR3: CASSLLRGQGADEQYF

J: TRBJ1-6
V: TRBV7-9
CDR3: CASSLALDRGGSPLHF

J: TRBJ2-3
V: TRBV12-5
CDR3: CASGSSVGGDTQYF

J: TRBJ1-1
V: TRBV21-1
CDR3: CASSKVFRVAENTEAFF

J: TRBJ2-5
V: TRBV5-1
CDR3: CASSLGDSVETQYF

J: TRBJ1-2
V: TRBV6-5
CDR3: CASSPRREGEGYTF

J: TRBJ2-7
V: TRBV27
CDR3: CASSTSIGQGYEQYF

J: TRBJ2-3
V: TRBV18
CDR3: CATQGASTDTQYF

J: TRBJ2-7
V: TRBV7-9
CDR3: CASSLGGTGDRYEQYF

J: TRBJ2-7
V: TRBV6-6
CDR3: CASSSEPLGFYEQYF

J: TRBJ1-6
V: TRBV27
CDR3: CATTGSYNSPLHF

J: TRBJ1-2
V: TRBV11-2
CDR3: CASSLGAETGSDNYGYTF

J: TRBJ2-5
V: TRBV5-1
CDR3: CASSPTPAGGQETQYF

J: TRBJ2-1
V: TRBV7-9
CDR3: CASSLGGGSYNEQFF

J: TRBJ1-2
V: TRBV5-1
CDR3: CASSLGGNYGYTF

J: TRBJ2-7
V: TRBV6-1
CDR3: CASSPTGYEQYF

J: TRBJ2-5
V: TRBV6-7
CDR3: CASRFDGQETQYF